The entry below gives a single T cell receptor (beta chain) sequence along with its context. The sample originates from a study of cytomegalovirus exposure and HLA in healthy donors. The primer mix had 60 Vbeta and 13 Jbeta primers. The assay was immunoSEQ multiplex PCR, and TCRdb's table has in-frame clones only and misses some. In the table there are approximately 110,000 clones, 65% to 80% of which are singletons. The length of the CDR3 is 15 residues. Unmatched junction bases numbered 4, after V lost 4 bases and J lost 2 bases. CDR1 MNHEY and CDR2 SMNVEV come from the germline V gene (reference sequence).

The receptor was isolated from a woman in her 40s in good health and CMV-seronegative. This chain uses TRBV27 with TRBJ2-2, with 7 bases lining up with TRBD1. Sequenced material: PBMCs. The DNA for the CDR3 is TGTGCCAGCAGTTCACAGGGGACCAACACCGGGGAGCTGTTTTTT. Its protein is CASSSQGTNTGELFF.